This T cell receptor (beta chain) was sequenced for a study of OX40 agonist ivuxolimab in advanced cancers. Study outcomes and limitations: There were, on average, more expanded clones in CD8+ T cells than in CD4+.

This CDR3 spans 15 amino acids. Germline V gene lookup returns CDR1 LNHDA and CDR2 SQIVND (reference sequence). J lost 5 bases, V lost 4 bases, and 4 bases had no gene match. With regard to this clone: The antigen remains undetermined.

The data were produced by immunoSEQ multiplex PCR, yet TCRdb's version contains in-frame clones alone and is incomplete. The sample lists about 50,000 clones, more than 70% occurring once. The source of this sequence is an adult with an advanced solid tumor such as melanoma, head and neck, liver or kidney cancer. V is TRBV19 and J is TRBJ2-1; TRBD2 agrees at 11 bases. The specimen comprised CD4+ or CD8+ T cells sorted from blood, sampled in a trial of the OX40 agonist ivuxolimab. This CDR3 is CASSKLAGVNNEQFF. The CDR3 DNA follows: TGTGCCAGTAGTAAACTAGCGGGGGTAAACAATGAGCAGTTCTTC.